These T cell receptor beta chains were read from a single sample in a study of blood T cell repertoires in COVID-19. Assay used: immunoSEQ multiplex PCR; TCRdb lists only in-frame clones, some missing. The table includes more than 400,000 clones, 80% to 90% detected once. Input material: peripheral blood. The receptors come from a human donor in a cohort sampled during active COVID-19. Each CDR3 is given with its conserved first and last residue. A D gene is named only where the DNA matches it firmly. The size field is filled for only some rows; it gives once, few, many or a size class.

>TRBD1|.|TRBV11-3|TRBJ2-1
TGTGCCAGCAGCTTCGCAGGGGGCTCCTACAATGAGCAGTTCTTC
CASSFAGGSYNEQFF
>TRBD1|.|TRBV6-2/TRBV6-3|TRBJ2-1
TGTGCCAGCAGTTACTCGACCGACAGGGTTCCGGAGCAGTTCTTC
CASSYSTDRVPEQFF
>.|.|TRBV10-1|TRBJ2-5
TGCGCCGGCAGCGGGCCTGAGGGAGAGACCCAGTACTTC
CAGSGPEGETQYF
>.|.|TRBV19|TRBJ1-1
TGTGCCAGTAGTATAGTTTGGTCTAACAGGATGAACACTGAAGCTTTCTTT
CASSIVWSNRMNTEAFF
>.|.|TRBV7-3|TRBJ1-1
TGTGCCAGCAGCTACGAATTAGTAACTTCGTACACTGAAGCTTTCTTT
CASSYELVTSYTEAFF
>.|few|TRBV14|TRBJ2-5
TGTGCCAGCAGTCTCTTACCTGGACAAAAAGGAGAGACCCAGTACTTC
CASSLLPGQKGETQYF
>TRBD1|.|TRBV19|TRBJ2-7
TGTGCCAGTACGGGGACAGGGGACTACGAGCAGTACTTC
CASTGTGDYEQYF
>.|.|TRBV11-3|TRBJ2-5
TGTGCCAGCAGCCAGTTCGGACAGATCCAAGAGACCCAGTACTTC
CASSQFGQIQETQYF
>TRBD2|.|TRBV30|TRBJ2-3
TGTGCCTGGAGACCGGGACTAGCGGGAACGACGCAGTATTTT
CAWRPGLAGTTQYF
>TRBD2|.|TRBV2|TRBJ2-1
TGTGCCAGCAGCCTGGGACTAGCGCTTTACAATGAGCAGTTCTTC
CASSLGLALYNEQFF
>TRBD2|once|TRBV20-1|TRBJ2-3
TGCAGTGCTAGTTCAGCGGGAGGCTCAGATACGCAGTATTTT
CSASSAGGSDTQYF
>TRBD1|.|TRBV27|TRBJ2-3
TGTGCCAGCAGTTTATTAGAGGGGGCAACCACTAGCACAGATACGCAGTATTTT
CASSLLEGATTSTDTQYF
>.|.|TRBV7-2|TRBJ1-5
TGTGCCAGCAGCTTTAGACAAGATCTCAATCAGCCCCAGCATTTT
CASSFRQDLNQPQHF
>.|.|TRBV2|TRBJ2-6
TGTGCCAGCAGTGGGACTCACGGCTCCTCTGGGGCCAACGTCCTGACTTTC
CASSGTHGSSGANVLTF
>.|.|TRBV9|TRBJ1-4
TGTGCCAGCAGCGTAGCGGTAGGAGGTGGGGAAAAACTGTTTTTT
CASSVAVGGGEKLFF
>TRBD1|.|TRBV6-5|TRBJ1-1
TGTGCCAGCAGTTACTCAATGACAGGGGGCACTGAAGCTTTCTTT
CASSYSMTGGTEAFF
>TRBD1|few|TRBV7-9|TRBJ2-3
TGTGCCAGCAGCGTTAAGGGACAGGACACAGATACGCAGTATTTT
CASSVKGQDTDTQYF
>TRBD2|few|TRBV18|TRBJ2-1
TGTGCCAGCTCACCAACGCAACTAGCGGGAGGGCGGGTAGATGAGCAGTTCTTC
CASSPTQLAGGRVDEQFF
>.|once|TRBV24-1|TRBJ2-2
TGTGCCACCAGTGATTTGCAGGGGCGGGACACCGGGGAGCTGTTTTTT
CATSDLQGRDTGELFF
>.|.|TRBV20-1|TRBJ2-2
TGCAGTGCTAGTAGGAGGACGAACACCGGGGAGCTGTTTTTT
CSASRRTNTGELFF
>TRBD1|.|TRBV3-1/TRBV3-2|TRBJ1-6
TGTGCCAGCAGCCCCGGGACAGGGAGAAATTCACCCCTCCACTTT
CASSPGTGRNSPLHF
>.|.|TRBV5-1|TRBJ2-2
TGCGCCAGCAGCTTGACAGGACCGAACACCGGGGAGCTGTTTTTT
CASSLTGPNTGELFF
>.|.|TRBV4-2|TRBJ1-1
TGTGCCAGCAGCCAAGGGGAATGGGACAAGGGTTACTCAGCTTTCTTT
CASSQGEWDKGYSAFF
>TRBD1|.|TRBV9|TRBJ2-1
TGTGCCAGCAGCGGGACAGGGGGGAGCTCCTACAATGAGCAGTTCTTC
CASSGTGGSSYNEQFF
>.|.|TRBV29-1|TRBJ1-1
TGCAGCGTTGGGGGAGCTAACACTGAAGCTTTCTTT
CSVGGANTEAFF